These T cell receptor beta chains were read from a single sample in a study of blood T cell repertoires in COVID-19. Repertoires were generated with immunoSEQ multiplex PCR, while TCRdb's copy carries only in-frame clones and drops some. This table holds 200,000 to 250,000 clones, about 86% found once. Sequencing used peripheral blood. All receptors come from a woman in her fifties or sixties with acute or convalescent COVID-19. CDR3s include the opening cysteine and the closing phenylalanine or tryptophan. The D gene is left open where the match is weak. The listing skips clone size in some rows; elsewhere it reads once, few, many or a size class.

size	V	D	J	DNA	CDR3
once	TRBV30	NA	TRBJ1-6	TGTGCCTGGAAAGATCAGGGGATTAATAATTCACCCCTCCACTTT	CAWKDQGINNSPLHF
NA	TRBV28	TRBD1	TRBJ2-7	TGTGCCAGCAACCCCCACGACAGGGTGGGCGAGCAGTACTTC	CASNPHDRVGEQYF
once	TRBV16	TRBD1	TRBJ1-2	TGTGCCAGCAGCCCTCCCCGGGACAGAGCTGGCTACACCTTC	CASSPPRDRAGYTF
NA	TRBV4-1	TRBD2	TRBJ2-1	TGCGCCAGCAGCCAGGCACGGGGGGGTTACTACAATGAGCAGTTCTTC	CASSQARGGYYNEQFF
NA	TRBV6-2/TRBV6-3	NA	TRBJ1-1	TGTGCCAGCAGTTACCCCCCCCGGGGGGTCATGAACACTGAAGCTTTCTTT	CASSYPPRGVMNTEAFF
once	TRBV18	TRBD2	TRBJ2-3	TGTGCCAGCTCATCCCTAGCGGGGTTCGGCACAGATACGCAGTATTTT	CASSSLAGFGTDTQYF
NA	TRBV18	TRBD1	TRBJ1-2	TGTGCCAGCTCACGACTACAGGGGGAAGGTGGCTACACCTTC	CASSRLQGEGGYTF
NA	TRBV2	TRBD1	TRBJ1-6	TGTGCCAGCAGTGAGGAGGGACAGGGTTCGGGGTCACCCCTCCACTTT	CASSEEGQGSGSPLHF
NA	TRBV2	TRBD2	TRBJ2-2	TGTGCCAGCAATCGACAGCGGGGGGGGAACACCGGGGAGCTGTTTTTT	CASNRQRGGNTGELFF
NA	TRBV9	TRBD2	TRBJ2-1	TGTGCCAGCAGCCCCGGTGGGGCAGGGAGGGACAATGAGCAGTTCTTC	CASSPGGAGRDNEQFF
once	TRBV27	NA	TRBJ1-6	TGTGCCAGCAACCCCCTAGGCAGTGGGAATTCACCCCTCCACTTT	CASNPLGSGNSPLHF
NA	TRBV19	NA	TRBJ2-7	TGTGCCAGTAGGCGTAGTGGGCATGTCGGGGTCCAAGGTGTCTACGAGCAGTACTTC	CASRRSGHVGVQGVYEQYF
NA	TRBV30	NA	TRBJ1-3	TGTGCCTGGAGTGTGAGCACTCTCTCTGGAAACACCATATATTTT	CAWSVSTLSGNTIYF
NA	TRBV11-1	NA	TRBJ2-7	TGTGCCAGCAGCCGAGGGGGGGGCTACGAGCAGTACTTC	CASSRGGGYEQYF
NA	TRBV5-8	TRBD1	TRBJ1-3	TGTGCCAGCAGCTTGGGACAGGGTTATGGAAACACCATATATTTT	CASSLGQGYGNTIYF
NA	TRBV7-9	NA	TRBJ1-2	TGTGCCAGCAGCTTAGGGGCGACGGCGGGCGATGGCTACACCTTC	CASSLGATAGDGYTF
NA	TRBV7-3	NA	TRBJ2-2	TGTGCCAGCAGCTTTGACGGGACCGGGGAGCTGTTTTTT	CASSFDGTGELFF
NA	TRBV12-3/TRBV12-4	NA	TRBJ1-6	TGTGCCAGCGCCTGGGACATTTCACCCCTCCACTTT	CASAWDISPLHF
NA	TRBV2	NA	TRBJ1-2	TGTGCCAGCAGCCGAACAGGGAACTATGGCTACACCTTC	CASSRTGNYGYTF
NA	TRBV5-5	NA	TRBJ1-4	TGTGCCAGCAGCTTGGGTGTGAACCTCCTATCGGCTAATGAAAAACTGTTTTTT	CASSLGVNLLSANEKLFF
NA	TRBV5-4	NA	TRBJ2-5	TGTGCCAGCAGCCGAACTAGTGACGAGACCCAGTACTTC	CASSRTSDETQYF
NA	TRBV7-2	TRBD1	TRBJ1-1	TGTGCCAGCAGCCTACAGGGGGCGGTGAACACTGAAGCTTTCTTT	CASSLQGAVNTEAFF
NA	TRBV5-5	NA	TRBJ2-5	TGTGCCAGCAGCTTGGATGGGGCGGGGGAGACCCAGTACTTC	CASSLDGAGETQYF
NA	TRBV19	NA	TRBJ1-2	TGTGCCAGTAGTTTCGGACCGAGGGACTATGGCTACACCTTC	CASSFGPRDYGYTF
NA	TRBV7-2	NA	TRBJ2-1	TGTGCCAGCAGCTTATCCGTCAATGAGCAGTTCTTC	CASSLSVNEQFF
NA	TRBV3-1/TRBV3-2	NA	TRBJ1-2	TGTGCCAGCAGCCAAGATTATCGGGGGGTCTATGGCTACACCTTC	CASSQDYRGVYGYTF
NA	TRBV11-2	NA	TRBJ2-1	TGTGCCAGCAGCCTGGGAAACAGGGAGGGTGAGCAGTTCTTC	CASSLGNREGEQFF
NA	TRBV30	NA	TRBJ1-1	TGTGCCACATCACGCGATCGGGGGACTGAAGCTTTCTTT	CATSRDRGTEAFF
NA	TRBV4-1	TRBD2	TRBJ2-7	TGCGCCAGCAGTCCTGGGGCTAGCGGTACCTACGAGCAGTACTTC	CASSPGASGTYEQYF
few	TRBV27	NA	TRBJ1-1	TGTGCCAGCAGAGTAGACGGAGAATGGAACACTGAAGCTTTCTTT	CASRVDGEWNTEAFF
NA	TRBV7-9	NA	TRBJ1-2	TGTGCCAGCAGCCAGAGGGTTGGGGGGACCTATGGCTACACCTTC	CASSQRVGGTYGYTF
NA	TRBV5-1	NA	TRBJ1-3	TGCGCCAGCAGCTTGACGGTCTCTGGAAACACCATATATTTT	CASSLTVSGNTIYF
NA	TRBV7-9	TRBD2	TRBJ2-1	TGTGCCAGCAGCCCCACGACACTTCTAGCGGGGGCCTTTAACAATGAGCAGTTCTTC	CASSPTTLLAGAFNNEQFF
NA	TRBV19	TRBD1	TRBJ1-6	TGTGCCAGTAGTACGACAGGGTTGCATTCACCCCTCCACTTT	CASSTTGLHSPLHF
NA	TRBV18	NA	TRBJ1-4	TGTGCCAGCTCGTCATCAGGCAGTAGGAATGAAAAACTGTTTTTT	CASSSSGSRNEKLFF
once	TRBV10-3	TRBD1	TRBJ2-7	TGTGCCATCAGTGAGTCCGGATCAGGGGGTGACGAGCAGTACTTC	CAISESGSGGDEQYF
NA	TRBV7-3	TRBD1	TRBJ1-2	TGTGCCAGCAGCTCTTTGACAGGGTCTGGCTACACCTTC	CASSSLTGSGYTF
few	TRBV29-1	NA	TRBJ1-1	TGCAGCGTTGAAGTTGGGAGGAGCACTGAAGCTTTCTTT	CSVEVGRSTEAFF
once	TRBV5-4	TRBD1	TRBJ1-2	TGTGCCAGCAGCTTGGTGGGGCCGGCCAGGGGACAGTCCTATGGCTACACCTTC	CASSLVGPARGQSYGYTF